One sample yielded the 13 T cell receptor beta chains listed below, sequenced in a study of T-cell reconstitution after alpha-beta-depleted transplantation in children. Unique molecular identifiers featured in how the TCRbeta library was prepared. From the PCR reads, TCRdb called clonotypes with MiXCR, one entry per CDR3 protein. This table holds about 170,000 distinct CDR3 sequences, approximately 12% found once. This sample comprised PBMCs, obtained before TCRalphabeta/CD19-depleted stem cell transplant. These TCRs come from a boy younger than 10 with acute myeloid leukemia, due to receive a stem cell transplant.

This clonotype was recorded at least ten times. The CDR3 sequence: CASSEGRGRKAFF. CDR3 bases: TGTGCCAGCAGTGAAGGGCGGGGGCGGAAAGCTTTCTTT. The chain joins TRBV2 to TRBJ1-1, with D possibly being TRBD1 (6 bases). Germline V gene data show CDR1 as SNHLY and CDR2 as FYNNEI. The CDR3 is 13 residues long. V was shortened by 1 base and J by 9 bases, with 12 bases between the two germline ends.

This clonotype was counted many times. This chain uses TRBV20-1 with TRBJ1-1; D is unclear. Between the trimmed V and J ends, which lost 3 bases and 6 bases, there was a span of 8 bases. CDR3 size: 11 residues. Per the germline V gene, CDR1 is DFQATT and CDR2 is SNEGSKA (reference sequence). The CDR3 is CSARAPPEAFF. Here the CDR3 DNA reads TGCAGTGCTAGGGCACCCCCTGAAGCTTTCTTT.

The table lists this clonotype with a few counts. The genes are TRBV3-1 and TRBJ1-1; D call uncertain. With 5 bases removed from V and 2 bases from J, the gap between germline ends came to 9 bases. Germline loops: CDR1 LGHDT, CDR2 YNNKEL (reference sequence). The length of the CDR3 is 13 residues. The CDR3 sequence is CASSYELNTEAFF. In DNA form, the CDR3 reads TGTGCCAGCAGCTACGAGTTAAACACTGAAGCTTTCTTT.

In this sample, this clonotype turned up many times. The chain couples TRBV24-1 to TRBJ1-2; 7 nucleotides line up with TRBD1. This CDR3 has 12 residues. CDR1 and CDR2 from the germline V gene are KGHDR and SFDVKD. Losses at the gene ends were 7 bases for V and 2 bases for J; bases not matched to a gene: 0. The CDR3 DNA is TGTGCCACCAGGGACAGGAACTATGGCTACACCTTC. This gives the protein CATRDRNYGYTF.

This clonotype has a count of ten or more. Written as DNA, the CDR3 is TGTGCCAGCAGCGTAGCGGCGGGAGTCGTATACGAGCAGTACTTC. It codes for CASSVAAGVVYEQYF. The chain uses TRBV9 and TRBJ2-7, with TRBD2 matching over 7 bases. J gave up 4 bases and V 0 bases, and 7 bases lay outside the gene matches. The CDR3 sequence is 15 residues long. Germline assignment: CDR1 SGDLS and CDR2 YYNGEE.

This clonotype was detected ten times or more. The V call is TRBV5-1, the J call TRBJ2-7; unclear D gene. V lost 4 bases to trimming and J lost 4 bases, with 15 bases between them. CDR3 size: 14 residues. Germline V gene lookup returns CDR1 SGHRS and CDR2 YFSETQ. CDR3 residues: CASSMDPFGYEQYF. The CDR3 DNA follows: TGCGCCAGCAGCATGGATCCCTTCGGGTACGAGCAGTACTTC.

This clonotype was seen repeatedly, ten times or more. This chain uses TRBV5-5 with TRBJ2-1; 8 bases are a match to TRBD1. Losses at the gene ends were 1 base for V and 4 bases for J; bases not matched to a gene: 4. Germline-derived CDR1 and CDR2 are SGHKS and YYEKEE (reference sequence). The CDR3 sequence is 15 residues long. CDR3 amino acids: CASSLLDRAYNEQFF. The CDR3 bases are TGTGCCAGCAGCTTGTTGGACAGGGCTTACAATGAGCAGTTCTTC.

There are many counts of this clonotype. J is TRBJ2-2 and V is TRBV20-1, with TRBD1 as a possible D gene (5 bases). Germline V gene sequence: CDR1 DFQATT, CDR2 SNEGSKA (reference sequence). The CDR3 length is 14 residues. Deletions cut 0 bases from V and 6 bases from J, with 11 bases between. The CDR3 DNA reads as TGCAGTGCTAGAGAGGACATTACGGCCGGGGAGCTGTTTTTT. Encoded protein: CSAREDITAGELFF.

In its sample, this clonotype was seen many times. V and J are TRBV28 and TRBJ1-1; TRBD1 matches 7 bases. The V gene's germline CDR1 is MDHEN and CDR2 SYDVKM. The CDR3 consists of 22 residues. The junction had 24 bases not matched to a gene; V was cut back by 1 base and J by 1 base. DNA of the CDR3: TGTGCCAGCAGTTTATCCCCTACTTACTCCGGGACAGCAATTTCCCCGAACACTGAAGCTTTCTTT. It specifies CASSLSPTYSGTAISPNTEAFF.

V usage is TRBV20-1 and J usage is TRBJ2-1, with 8 nucleotides matching TRBD2. Losses at the gene ends were 6 bases for V and 0 bases for J; bases not matched to a gene: 7. This CDR3 spans 15 amino acids. Germline V gene sequence: CDR1 DFQATT, CDR2 SNEGSKA (reference sequence). The CDR3 DNA sequence: TGCAGTGCGGATAGCGGGATTAGCTCCTACAATGAGCAGTTCTTC. It yields the protein CSADSGISSYNEQFF.

This clonotype was recorded many times. The genes are TRBV5-1 and TRBJ2-7; a possible D gene is TRBD1 (6 bases). This CDR3 region has 13 residues. From germline, CDR1 is SGHRS and CDR2 YFSETQ. V was trimmed by 0 bases and J by 5 bases, leaving 9 bases between them. The CDR3 coding sequence is TGCGCCAGCAGCTTGGGTCCAGGGGACGAGCAGTACTTC. Its protein is CASSLGPGDEQYF.

This clonotype was detected many times. This sequence joins TRBV29-1 and TRBJ2-1; 7 nucleotides align to TRBD2. This CDR3 contains 12 residues. Germline lookup yields CDR1 SQVTM and CDR2 ANQGSEA. V trimming: 7 bases; J trimming: 4 bases; junction bases outside the gene matches: 4. The CDR3, as DNA: TGCAGCGGCCGGGAGGTGTACAATGAGCAGTTCTTC. It encodes CSGREVYNEQFF.

This chain uses TRBV6-1 with TRBJ1-3; the D gene is possibly TRBD1 (6 bases). The CDR3 is 14 amino acids. V gave up 5 bases and J gave up 11 bases, with 19 bases separating them. Germline-derived CDR1 and CDR2 are MNHNS and SASEGT. CDR3 nucleotide sequence: TGTGCCAGCAGTACGACCAGACAGGCCGTTGCCATATATTTT. It is translated as CASSTTRQAVAIYF.